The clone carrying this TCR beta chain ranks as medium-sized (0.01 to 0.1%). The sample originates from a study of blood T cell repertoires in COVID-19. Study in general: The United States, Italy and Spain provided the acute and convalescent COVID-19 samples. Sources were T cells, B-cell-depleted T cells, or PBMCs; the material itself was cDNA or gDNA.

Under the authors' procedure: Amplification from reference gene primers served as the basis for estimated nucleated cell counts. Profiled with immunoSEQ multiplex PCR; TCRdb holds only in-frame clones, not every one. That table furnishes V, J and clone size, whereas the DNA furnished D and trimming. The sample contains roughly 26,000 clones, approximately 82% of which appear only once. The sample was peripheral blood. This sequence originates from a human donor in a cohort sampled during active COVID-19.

The CDR3 loop is CASSLDRGRDEQYF. DNA for the CDR3: TGTGCCAGCAGCTTGGACAGGGGTAGGGACGAGCAGTACTTC. The chain has TRBV7-2 and TRBJ2-7; 9 nucleotides align to TRBD1. Germline CDR1 SGHTA, CDR2 FQGNSA. The CDR3 contains 14 residues. The J segment lost 5 bases and the V segment lost 3 bases, leaving 5 bases of the junction unmatched.